Described below is a single T cell receptor (beta chain) sequence and its context. Its antigen is unidentified. PCR involved 60 Vbeta and 13 Jbeta primers. Original processing methods: It was a later analysis that counted 75 million to 90 million unique TCR beta chains, of which some 12 million were shared. Sequenced by immunoSEQ multiplex PCR; TCRdb stores in-frame clones only, minus some. The D gene and trimming were derived from the DNA, and the V and J assignments and clone size from that table. The sample includes fewer than 150,000 clones, roughly 80% seen only once; the top ten take 4% to 5%. This record comes from a study of cytomegalovirus exposure and HLA in healthy donors. Study-wide results and caveats: Reports indicate that TCR beta sequences accurately predicted the HLA-A and HLA-B alleles of most subjects. Cytomegalovirus status was reportedly diagnosed by the classifier with high sensitivity and specificity.

The ends were cut back, 6 bases at V and 7 bases at J, with 10 bases in the middle. This CDR3 is 12 amino acids long. The germline CDR1 and CDR2 sequences are MNHEY and SMNVEV (reference sequence). This TCR was recovered from a man aged 35-49 years in good health and CMV-seropositive. The chain recombines TRBV27 with TRBJ1-5; no firm D call. The specimen was PBMCs. The CDR3 is CASSLEGQPQHF. DNA for the CDR3: TGTGCCAGCAGCTTGGAGGGCCAGCCCCAGCATTTT.